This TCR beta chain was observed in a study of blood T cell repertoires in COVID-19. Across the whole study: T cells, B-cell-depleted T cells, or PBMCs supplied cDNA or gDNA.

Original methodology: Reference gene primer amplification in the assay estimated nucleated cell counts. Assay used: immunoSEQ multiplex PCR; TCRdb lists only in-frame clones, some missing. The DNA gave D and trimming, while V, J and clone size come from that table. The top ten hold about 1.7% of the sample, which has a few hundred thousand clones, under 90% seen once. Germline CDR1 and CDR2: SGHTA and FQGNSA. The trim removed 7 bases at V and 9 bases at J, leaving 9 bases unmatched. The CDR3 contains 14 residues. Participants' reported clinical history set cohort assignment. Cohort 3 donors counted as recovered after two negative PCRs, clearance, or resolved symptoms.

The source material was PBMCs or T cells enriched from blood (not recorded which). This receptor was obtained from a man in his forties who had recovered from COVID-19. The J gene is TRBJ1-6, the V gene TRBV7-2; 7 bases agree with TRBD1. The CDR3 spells CASNGGQKGSPLHF. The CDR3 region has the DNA TGTGCCAGCAACGGGGGACAGAAAGGTTCACCCCTCCACTTT. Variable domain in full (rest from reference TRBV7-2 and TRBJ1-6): GAGVSQSPSNKVTEKGKDVELRCDPISGHTALYWYRQSLGQGLEFLIYFQGNSAPDKSGLPSDRFSAERTGGSVSTLTIQRTQQEDSAVYLCASNGGQKGSPLHFGNGTRLTVT.